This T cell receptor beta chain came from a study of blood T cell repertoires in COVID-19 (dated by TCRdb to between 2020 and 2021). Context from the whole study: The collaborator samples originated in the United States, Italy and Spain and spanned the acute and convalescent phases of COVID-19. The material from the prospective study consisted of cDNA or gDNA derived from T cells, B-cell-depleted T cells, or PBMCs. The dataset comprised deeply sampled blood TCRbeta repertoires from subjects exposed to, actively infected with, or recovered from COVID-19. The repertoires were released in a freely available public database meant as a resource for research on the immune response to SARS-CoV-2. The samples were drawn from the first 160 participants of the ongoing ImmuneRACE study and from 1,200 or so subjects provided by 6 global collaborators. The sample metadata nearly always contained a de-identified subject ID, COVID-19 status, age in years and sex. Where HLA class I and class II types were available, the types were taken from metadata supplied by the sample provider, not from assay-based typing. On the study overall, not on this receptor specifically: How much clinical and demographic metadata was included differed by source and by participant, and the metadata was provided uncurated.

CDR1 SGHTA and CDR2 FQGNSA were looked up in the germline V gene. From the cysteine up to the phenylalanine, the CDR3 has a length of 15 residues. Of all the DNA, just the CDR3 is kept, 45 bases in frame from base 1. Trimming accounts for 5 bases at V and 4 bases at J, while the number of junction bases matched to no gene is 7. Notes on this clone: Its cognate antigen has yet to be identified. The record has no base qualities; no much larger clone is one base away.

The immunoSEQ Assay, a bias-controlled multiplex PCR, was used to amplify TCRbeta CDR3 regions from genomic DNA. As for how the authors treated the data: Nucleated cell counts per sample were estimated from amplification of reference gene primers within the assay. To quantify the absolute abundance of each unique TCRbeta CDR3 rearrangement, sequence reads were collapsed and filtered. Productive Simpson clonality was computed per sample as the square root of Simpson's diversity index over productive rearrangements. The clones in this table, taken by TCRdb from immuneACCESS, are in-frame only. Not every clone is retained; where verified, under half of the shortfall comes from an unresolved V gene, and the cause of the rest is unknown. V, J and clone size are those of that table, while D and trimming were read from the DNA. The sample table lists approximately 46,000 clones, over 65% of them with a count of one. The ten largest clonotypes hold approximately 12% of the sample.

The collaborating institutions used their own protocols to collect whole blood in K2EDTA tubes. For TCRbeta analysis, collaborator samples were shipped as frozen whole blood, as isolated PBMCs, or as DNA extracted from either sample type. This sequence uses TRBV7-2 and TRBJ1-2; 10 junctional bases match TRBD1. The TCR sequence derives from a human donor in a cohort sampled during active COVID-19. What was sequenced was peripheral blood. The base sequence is TGTGCCAGCAGCCCCCAAGACAGGGGGCCCTATGGCTACACCTTC. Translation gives CASSPQDRGPYGYTF.